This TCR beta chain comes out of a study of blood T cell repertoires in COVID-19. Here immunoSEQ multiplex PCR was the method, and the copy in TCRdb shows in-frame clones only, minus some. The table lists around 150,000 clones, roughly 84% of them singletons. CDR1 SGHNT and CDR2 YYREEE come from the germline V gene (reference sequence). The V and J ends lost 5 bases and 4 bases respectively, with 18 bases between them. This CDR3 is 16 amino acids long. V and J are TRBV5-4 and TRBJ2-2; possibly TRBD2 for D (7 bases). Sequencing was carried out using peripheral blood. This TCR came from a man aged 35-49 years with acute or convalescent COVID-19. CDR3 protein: CASRDRGGGATGELFF. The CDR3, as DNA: TGTGCCAGCAGGGACAGAGGGGGGGGAGCCACCGGGGAGCTGTTTTTT.